This T cell receptor beta chain was profiled in a study of tumor and adjacent non-tumor tissue in lung cancer. This sample's RNA came from whole unsorted tissue. More than 3 cm separated this lung sample from the edge of the tumor. The sample holds a few counts of this clonotype. The CDR3 is made up of 14 amino acids. Trimming pared 7 bases from V and 1 base from J, leaving 17 bases between. Germline V gene sequence: CDR1 SQVTM, CDR2 ANQGSEA. The library came from three nested PCR rounds adapted from ARM-PCR protocols. TCRdb reanalysed the multiplex PCR reads using MiXCR and keeps one entry per CDR3 protein. The table has tens of thousands of distinct CDR3 sequences, around 80% seen once.

Sequencing was performed on distant non-tumor lung tissue. The chain links TRBV29-1 to TRBJ2-7; D is perhaps TRBD2 (5 bases). The receptor was isolated from a man aged 60 to 75 with non-small cell lung cancer. The CDR3 here is CSAYGEASSYEQYF. The DNA for the CDR3 is TGCAGCGCCTACGGGGAAGCATCTTCCTACGAGCAGTACTTC.